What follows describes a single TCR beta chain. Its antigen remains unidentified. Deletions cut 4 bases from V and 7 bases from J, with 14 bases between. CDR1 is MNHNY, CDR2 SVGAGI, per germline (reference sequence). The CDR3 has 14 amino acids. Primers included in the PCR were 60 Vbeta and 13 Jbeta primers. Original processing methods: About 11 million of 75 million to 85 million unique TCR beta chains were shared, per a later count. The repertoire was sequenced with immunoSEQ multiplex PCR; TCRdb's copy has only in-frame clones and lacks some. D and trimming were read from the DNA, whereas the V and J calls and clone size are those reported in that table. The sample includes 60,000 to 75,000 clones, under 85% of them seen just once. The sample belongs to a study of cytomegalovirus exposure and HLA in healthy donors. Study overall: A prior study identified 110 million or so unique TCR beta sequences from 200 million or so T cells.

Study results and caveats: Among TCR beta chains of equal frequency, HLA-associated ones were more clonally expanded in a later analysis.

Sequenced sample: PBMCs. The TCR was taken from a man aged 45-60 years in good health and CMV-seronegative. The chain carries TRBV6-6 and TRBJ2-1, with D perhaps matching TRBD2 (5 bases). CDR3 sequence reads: CASSSGWGKNEQFF. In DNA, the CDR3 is TGTGCCAGCAGTTCGGGATGGGGTAAGAATGAGCAGTTCTTC.